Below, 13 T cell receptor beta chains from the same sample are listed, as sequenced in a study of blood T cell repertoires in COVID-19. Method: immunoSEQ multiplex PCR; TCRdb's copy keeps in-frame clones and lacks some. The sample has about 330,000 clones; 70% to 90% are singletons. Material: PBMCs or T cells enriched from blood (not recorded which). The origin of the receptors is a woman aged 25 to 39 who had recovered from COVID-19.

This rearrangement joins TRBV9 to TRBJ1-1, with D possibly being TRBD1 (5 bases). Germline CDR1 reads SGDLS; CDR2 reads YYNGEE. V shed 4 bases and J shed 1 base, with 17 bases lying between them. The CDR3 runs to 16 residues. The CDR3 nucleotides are TGTGCCAGCAGCCCCGAATGGGGGGGGACGAACACTGAAGCTTTCTTT. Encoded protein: CASSPEWGGTNTEAFF. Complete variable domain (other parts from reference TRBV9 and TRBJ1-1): DSGVTQTPKHLITATGQRVTLRCSPRSGDLSVYWYQQSLDQGLQFLIQYYNGEERAKGNILERFSAQQFPDLHSELNLSSLELGDSALYFCASSPEWGGTNTEAFFGQGTRLTVV.

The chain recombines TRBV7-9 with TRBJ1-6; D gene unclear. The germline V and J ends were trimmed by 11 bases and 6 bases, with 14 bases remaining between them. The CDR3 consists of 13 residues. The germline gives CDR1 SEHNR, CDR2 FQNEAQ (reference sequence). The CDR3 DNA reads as TGTGCCGGTTGGGCAGGCCCTAATTCACCCCTCCACTTT. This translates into CAGWAGPNSPLHF.

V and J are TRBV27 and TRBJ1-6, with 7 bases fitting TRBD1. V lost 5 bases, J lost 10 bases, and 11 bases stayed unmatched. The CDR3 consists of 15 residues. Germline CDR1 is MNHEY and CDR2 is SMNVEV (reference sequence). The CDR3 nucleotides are TGTGCCAGCAGTCCCTGGACAGGTGTAGGATCACCCCTCCACTTT. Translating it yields CASSPWTGVGSPLHF.

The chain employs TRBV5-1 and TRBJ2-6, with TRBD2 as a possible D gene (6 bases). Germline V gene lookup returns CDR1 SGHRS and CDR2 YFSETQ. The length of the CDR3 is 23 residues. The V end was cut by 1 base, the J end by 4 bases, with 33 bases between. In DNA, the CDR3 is TGCGCCAGCAGCTTGAACACACCGCATGACCGGGACTCCCGGGGGAGGGGGGCCAACGTCCTGACTTTC. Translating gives CASSLNTPHDRDSRGRGANVLTF.

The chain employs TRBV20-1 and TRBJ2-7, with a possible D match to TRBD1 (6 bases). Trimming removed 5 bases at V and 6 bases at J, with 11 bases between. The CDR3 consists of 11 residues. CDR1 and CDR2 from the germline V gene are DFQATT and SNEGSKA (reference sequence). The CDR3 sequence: CSAQGRIEQYF. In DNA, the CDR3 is TGCAGTGCTCAGGGGCGGATCGAGCAGTACTTC.

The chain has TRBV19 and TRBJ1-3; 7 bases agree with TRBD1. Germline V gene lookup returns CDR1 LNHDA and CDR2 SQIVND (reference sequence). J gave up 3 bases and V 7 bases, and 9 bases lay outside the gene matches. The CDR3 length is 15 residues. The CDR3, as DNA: TGTGCCAGTAAGTTGGACGACAGGGTTGGAAACACCATATATTTT. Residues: CASKLDDRVGNTIYF.

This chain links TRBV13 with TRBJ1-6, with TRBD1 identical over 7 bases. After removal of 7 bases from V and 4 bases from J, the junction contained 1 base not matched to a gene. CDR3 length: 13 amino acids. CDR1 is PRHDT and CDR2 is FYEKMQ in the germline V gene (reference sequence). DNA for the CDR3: TGTGCCAGCAAGGGACAGTATAATTCACCCCTCCACTTT. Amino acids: CASKGQYNSPLHF.

The CDR3 DNA reads as TGTGCCACCGGTGAGGACACTGAAGCTTTCTTT. Translation gives CATGEDTEAFF. V is TRBV15 and J is TRBJ1-1; D ambiguous. The germline gives CDR1 LNHNV, CDR2 YYDKDF (reference sequence). This CDR3 comprises 11 residues. Between the trimmed V and J ends, which lost 8 bases and 3 bases, there was a span of 7 bases.

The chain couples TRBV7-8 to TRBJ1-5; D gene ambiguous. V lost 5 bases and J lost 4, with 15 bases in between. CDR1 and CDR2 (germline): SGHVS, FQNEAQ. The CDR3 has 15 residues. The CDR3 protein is CASSGLGDGNQPQHF. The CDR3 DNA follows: TGTGCCAGCAGCGGGTTAGGCGACGGGAATCAGCCCCAGCATTTT. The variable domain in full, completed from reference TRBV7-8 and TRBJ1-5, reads GAGVSQSPRYKVAKRGQDVALRCDPISGHVSLFWYQQALGQGPEFLTYFQNEAQLDKSGLPSDRFFAERPEGSVSTLKIQRTQQEDSAVYLCASSGLGDGNQPQHFGDGTRLSIL.

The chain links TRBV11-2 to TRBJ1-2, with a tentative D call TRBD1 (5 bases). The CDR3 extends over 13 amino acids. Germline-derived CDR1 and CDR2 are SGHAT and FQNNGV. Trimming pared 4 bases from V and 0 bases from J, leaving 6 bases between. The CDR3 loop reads CASSSTANYGYTF. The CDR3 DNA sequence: TGTGCCAGCAGCTCGACAGCTAACTATGGCTACACCTTC.

In DNA, the CDR3 is TGTGCCAGCAATCCTAGGACAGGGGTTACCGGGGAGCTGTTTTTT. Its protein product is CASNPRTGVTGELFF. The chain carries TRBV6-5 and TRBJ2-2, with 9 bases fitting TRBD1. The CDR3 runs 15 residues. Germline V gene sequence: CDR1 MNHEY, CDR2 SVGAGI. V shed 7 bases and J 5 bases; nucleotides not matched to a gene: 8.

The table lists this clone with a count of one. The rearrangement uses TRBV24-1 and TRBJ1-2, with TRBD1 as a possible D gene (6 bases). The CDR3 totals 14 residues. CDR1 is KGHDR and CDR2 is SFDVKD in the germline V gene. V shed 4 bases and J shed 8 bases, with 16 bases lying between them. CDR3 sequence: CATSDSTGLEGYTF. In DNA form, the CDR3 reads TGTGCCACCAGTGACTCCACAGGGTTAGAAGGCTACACCTTC.

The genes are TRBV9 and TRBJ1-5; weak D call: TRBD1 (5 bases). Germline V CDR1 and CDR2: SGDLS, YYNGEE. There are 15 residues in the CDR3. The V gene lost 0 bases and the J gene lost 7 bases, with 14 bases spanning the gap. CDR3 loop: CASSVDMGQGQPQHF. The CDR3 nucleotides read TGTGCCAGCAGCGTAGATATGGGGCAAGGACAGCCCCAGCATTTT.